The clone carrying this TCR beta chain has only a few counts. This entry belongs to a study of identical twins. Per the germline V gene, CDR1 is DFQATT and CDR2 is SNEGSKA (reference sequence). The CDR3 contains 14 residues. V shed 1 base, J shed 8 bases, and the junction held 8 bases outside the gene matches. Each CDR3 protein is one row after TCRdb ran MiXCR on the 5' RACE reads. This table has around 1.7 million distinct CDR3 sequences, more than 30% appearing once. The V gene is TRBV20-1, the J gene TRBJ2-1; TRBD2 aligns across 7 bases. Material: cord blood. This clonotype was obtained from a newborn girl in good health. CDR3 in DNA: TGCAGTGCTAGAGCTCCATGGACTAGTTATGAGCAGTTCTTC. It is translated as CSARAPWTSYEQFF.